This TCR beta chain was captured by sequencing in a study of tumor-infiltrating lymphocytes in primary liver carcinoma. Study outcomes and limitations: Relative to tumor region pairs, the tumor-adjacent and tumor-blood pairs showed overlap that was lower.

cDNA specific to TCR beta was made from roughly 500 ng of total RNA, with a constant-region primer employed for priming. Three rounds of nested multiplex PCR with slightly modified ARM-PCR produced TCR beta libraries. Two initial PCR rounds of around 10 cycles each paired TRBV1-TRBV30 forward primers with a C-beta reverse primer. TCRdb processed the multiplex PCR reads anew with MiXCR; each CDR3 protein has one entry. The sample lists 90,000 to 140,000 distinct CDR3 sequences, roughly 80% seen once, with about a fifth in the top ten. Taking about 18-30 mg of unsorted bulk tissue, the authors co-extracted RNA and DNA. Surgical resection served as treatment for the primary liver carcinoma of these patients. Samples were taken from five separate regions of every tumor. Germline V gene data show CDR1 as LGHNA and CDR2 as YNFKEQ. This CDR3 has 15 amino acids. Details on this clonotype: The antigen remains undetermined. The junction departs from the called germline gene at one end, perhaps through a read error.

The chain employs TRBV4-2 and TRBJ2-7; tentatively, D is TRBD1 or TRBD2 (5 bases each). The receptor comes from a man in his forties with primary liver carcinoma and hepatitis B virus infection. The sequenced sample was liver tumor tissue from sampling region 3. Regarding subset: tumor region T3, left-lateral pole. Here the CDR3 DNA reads TGTGCCAGTAGCCAAGGGGCAGCGGACAAGCTCGAGCAGCACTTC. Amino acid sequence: CASSQGAADKLEQHF.